Shown below are 2 T cell receptor beta chains from a single sample sequenced in a study of Ad26.COV2.S vaccination and SARS-CoV-2 variants (TCRdb year 2021). Library preparation was by the immunoSEQ multiplex PCR assay. As stored in TCRdb, this immuneACCESS dataset retains in-frame rearrangements with V and J assigned. A fraction of the clones does not appear; measured against another copy, unresolved V genes explain less than half of the discrepancy, and the remainder lacks a known reason. For this sample there are roughly 390,000 clones; 88% appear just once. The top ten clones comprise roughly 3.2% of the sample. What this sample's treatment or condition label stands for: around 19 received Ad26.COV2.S at low or high dose, single or two shots; about five received placebo; per-sample allocation not given. For vaccine and placebo recipients, repertoires were sequenced using samples collected on day 63 after the first injection.

The material was peripheral blood, obtained in a trial of Ad26.COV2.S vaccine versus placebo. Receptors were obtained from a person aged 18 to 65 who received the Ad26.COV2.S COVID-19 vaccine or a placebo.

V gene TRBV5-4 combines with J gene TRBJ2-5, with a possible D match to TRBD2 (5 bases). The CDR3 consists of 14 residues. Germline V gene sequence: CDR1 SGHNT, CDR2 YYREEE (reference sequence). V gave up 4 bases and J gave up 4 bases, with 14 bases separating them. DNA for the CDR3: TGTGCCAGCAGCCAGACCCAGGCGGGAGAGACCCAGTACTTC. As protein: CASSQTQAGETQYF.

V gene TRBV19 combines with J gene TRBJ2-7, with TRBD2 identical over 8 bases. Trimming removed 6 bases from V and 0 bases from J; junction bases left unmatched: 7. From germline, CDR1 is LNHDA and CDR2 SQIVND (reference sequence). The CDR3 has 15 residues. The CDR3 loop is CASRQRGGSSYEQYF. The CDR3 DNA is TGTGCCAGTAGGCAACGGGGGGGGAGCTCCTACGAGCAGTACTTC.